The 26 T cell receptor beta chains reported below all come from one sample, sequenced in a study of blood T cell repertoires in COVID-19. Data came from immunoSEQ multiplex PCR; TCRdb stores just in-frame clones and leaves some out. The table lists approximately 190,000 clones, over 80% of them singletons. Sequenced sample: PBMCs or T cells enriched from blood (not recorded which). All receptors come from a woman in her thirties who had been exposed to COVID-19.

The count of this clone is one. This chain uses TRBV19 with TRBJ1-6; 9 bases agree with TRBD1. This CDR3 spans 13 amino acids. The V gene end was trimmed by 10 bases and the J gene end by 6 bases; junction bases not matched to a gene: 4. Germline V gives CDR1 LNHDA, CDR2 SQIVND (reference sequence). The CDR3 reads CATGTGFNSPLHF. The CDR3 coding sequence is TGTGCCACAGGGACAGGGTTTAATTCACCCCTCCACTTT.

The rearrangement joins TRBV25-1 to TRBJ2-7; TRBD2 might be the D (6 bases). The CDR3 contains 13 residues. The V gene's germline CDR1 is MGHDK and CDR2 SYGVNS. Between the trimmed V and J ends, which lost 7 bases and 6 bases, there was a span of 16 bases. This CDR3 is CASKKEGTGEQYF. CDR3 nucleotides: TGTGCCAGCAAAAAGGAGGGAACGGGCGAGCAGTACTTC.

This chain connects TRBV6-1 to TRBJ2-1; 10 nucleotides align to TRBD2. Germline CDR1 and CDR2: MNHNS and SASEGT. V lost 10 bases, J lost 2 bases, and 8 bases stayed unmatched. The CDR3 runs 15 residues. The CDR3 sequence is CATMLAGEAYNEQFF. The CDR3 DNA follows: TGTGCCACCATGCTAGCGGGGGAGGCCTACAATGAGCAGTTCTTC.

This sequence joins TRBV2 and TRBJ2-7; D gene uncertain. V was clipped by 8 bases and J by 3 bases, with 8 bases between them. The CDR3 is 11 amino acids. Germline CDR1 reads SNHLY; CDR2 reads FYNNEI. CDR3 coding DNA: TGTGCCAGCGTGAGAGGCTACGAGCAGTACTTC. Amino acids: CASVRGYEQYF.

The count of this clone is one. The chain links TRBV5-8 to TRBJ2-2; D is uncertain. The CDR3 consists of 14 residues. Germline CDR1 is SGHTS and CDR2 is YDEGEE. The V end lost 4 bases, the J end lost 0 bases, and 7 bases lay between the germline ends. This chain's CDR3 is CASSLGSNTGELFF. The CDR3 coding sequence is TGTGCCAGCAGCCTCGGTTCGAACACCGGGGAGCTGTTTTTT.

CDR3 nucleotides: TGCAGCGTTGAATTTGGTAGCGGGGACTCATACAATGAGCAGTTCTTC. As protein: CSVEFGSGDSYNEQFF. This chain joins TRBV29-1 and TRBJ2-1, with 8 positions matching TRBD2. Germline V gene sequence: CDR1 SQVTM, CDR2 ANQGSEA. The J segment lost 4 bases and the V segment lost 2 bases, leaving 10 bases of the junction unmatched. This CDR3 comprises 16 residues.

The gene calls are TRBV7-2 and TRBJ2-3; 7 nucleotides line up with TRBD1. Germline V gives CDR1 SGHTA, CDR2 FQGNSA. The CDR3 covers 15 residues. V was clipped by 5 bases and J by 0 bases; unmatched bases: 5. The CDR3, as DNA: TGTGCCAGCAGCATGAACAGGGGAAGCACAGATACGCAGTATTTT. It encodes CASSMNRGSTDTQYF.

The chain has TRBV25-1 and TRBJ1-2; a possible D gene is TRBD1 (5 bases). The V and J ends lost 3 bases and 7 bases respectively, with 15 bases between them. The CDR3 contains 14 residues. CDR1 and CDR2 from the germline V gene are MGHDK and SYGVNS. The CDR3 DNA is TGTGCCAGCAGTGAGAGAGGGGAGGAGGGTGGCTACACCTTC. Residues: CASSERGEEGGYTF.

V usage is TRBV30 and J usage is TRBJ1-2, with D hard to call. Looked up from germline, CDR1 is GTSNPN and CDR2 is SVGIG (reference sequence). CDR3 length: 13 residues. CDR3 protein: CARSPSFHYGYTF. The CDR3 nucleotides are TGTGCTCGGTCCCCGTCCTTTCACTATGGCTACACCTTC. Full variable domain (rest looked up from reference TRBV30 and TRBJ1-2): SQTIHQWPATLVQPVGSPLSLECTVEGTSNPNLYWYRQAAGRGLQLLFYSVGIGQISSEVPQNLSASRPQDRQFILSSKKLLLSDSGFYLCARSPSFHYGYTFGSGTRLTVV.

This chain connects TRBV9 to TRBJ1-2; 9 bases match TRBD1. This CDR3 spans 12 amino acids. V was pared by 4 bases and J by 6 bases, with 1 base of the junction left unmatched. Looked up from germline, CDR1 is SGDLS and CDR2 is YYNGEE. CDR3 in DNA: TGTGCCAGCAGCCGGACAGGGGATGGCTACACCTTC. This sequence encodes CASSRTGDGYTF. Supplemented by reference TRBV9 and TRBJ1-2, the full variable domain reads DSGVTQTPKHLITATGQRVTLRCSPRSGDLSVYWYQQSLDQGLQFLIQYYNGEERAKGNILERFSAQQFPDLHSELNLSSLELGDSALYFCASSRTGDGYTFGSGTRLTVV.

The V gene is TRBV4-3, the J gene TRBJ1-1, with D perhaps TRBD1 (6 bases). V shed 0 bases and J shed 3 bases, with 14 bases lying between them. Germline V lookup: CDR1 LGHNA, CDR2 YSLEER. This CDR3 is 16 amino acids long. The CDR3 DNA follows: TGCGCCAGCAGCCAAGAGTTCTGGACAGAAGACACTGAAGCTTTCTTT. Amino acids: CASSQEFWTEDTEAFF.

The chain recombines TRBV10-1 with TRBJ2-7; 7 bases agree with TRBD1. Germline CDR1 is WNHNN and CDR2 is SYGVQD (reference sequence). Trimming cost V 4 bases and J 2 bases; bases outside gene matches: 8. The CDR3 length is 15 residues. In DNA, the CDR3 is TGCGCCAGCAGTGGGTCCGGGACAGTCCCCTACGAGCAGTACTTC. This translates into CASSGSGTVPYEQYF.

This sequence joins TRBV3-1 (or the pseudogene TRBV3-2) and TRBJ2-3; D may be TRBD1 (6 bases). The CDR3 extends over 17 amino acids. V lost 4 bases, J lost 2 bases, and 19 bases lay in between. The V gene's germline CDR1 is LGHDT and CDR2 YNNKEL (reference sequence). For the CDR3, the DNA is TGTGCCAGCAGCCCACCATCAGCAGGGGCCCTCACAGATACGCAGTATTTT. This gives the protein CASSPPSAGALTDTQYF.

V is TRBV30 and J is TRBJ2-2, with TRBD1 identical over 8 bases. Germline CDR1 is GTSNPN and CDR2 is SVGIG (reference sequence). The CDR3 extends over 12 amino acids. V was clipped by 5 bases and J by 4 bases; unmatched bases: 0. The CDR3 is CAWGQGTGELFF. The DNA of the CDR3 is TGTGCCTGGGGACAGGGCACCGGGGAGCTGTTTTTT.

The V gene is TRBV10-1, the J gene TRBJ2-1; perhaps TRBD1 as D (5 bases). Trimming left V 8 bases short and J 7 bases short, with 15 bases between. In germline, CDR1 is WNHNN, CDR2 SYGVQD (reference sequence). The CDR3 is made up of 13 amino acids. The CDR3 sequence is CASRSQGGNEQFF. The DNA of the CDR3 is TGCGCCAGCCGGTCTCAGGGTGGTAATGAGCAGTTCTTC.

The genes are TRBV7-6 and TRBJ2-7, with D perhaps matching TRBD2 (6 bases). The CDR3 has 14 residues. In germline, CDR1 is SGHVS, CDR2 FNYEAQ. The V end was cut by 3 bases, the J end by 7 bases, with 16 bases between. CDR3 nucleotide sequence: TGTGCCAGCAGCTTTGTGGGAGGCTCGAGTGAGCAGTACTTC. It specifies CASSFVGGSSEQYF.

The V gene is TRBV6-5, the J gene TRBJ1-1; 7 bases match TRBD1. This CDR3 has 13 amino acids. With 6 bases clipped from V and 9 bases from J, the junction kept 10 bases outside the gene matches. Germline V gene lookup returns CDR1 MNHEY and CDR2 SVGAGI. The CDR3 sequence is CASRVERDSKAFF. Written as DNA, the CDR3 is TGTGCCAGCAGAGTCGAACGGGACAGCAAAGCTTTCTTT.

The genes are TRBV7-8 and TRBJ2-7; tentatively, D is TRBD1 (5 bases). CDR3 size: 16 residues. The V end was cut by 4 bases, the J end by 3 bases, with 19 bases between. The germline CDR1 and CDR2 sequences are SGHVS and FQNEAQ. The CDR3 is CASSSRQLQDLYEQYF. The CDR3 DNA reads TGTGCCAGCAGCTCCAGACAGCTCCAGGATCTCTACGAGCAGTACTTC.

This clone was counted between two and nine times. CDR3 DNA: TGTGCCAGCAGCCGTAGGACTAGCGAAAAGAAGCAGTACTTC. Its protein product is CASSRRTSEKKQYF. The rearrangement joins TRBV7-9 to TRBJ2-7; 9 positions match TRBD2. The germline gives CDR1 SEHNR, CDR2 FQNEAQ (reference sequence). V lost 5 bases to trimming and J lost 8 bases; unmatched junction nucleotides: 10. There are 14 residues in the CDR3.

The V gene is TRBV7-9, the J gene TRBJ2-7, with D perhaps TRBD2 (5 bases). This CDR3 has 14 residues. V lost 5 bases and J lost 3, with 14 bases in between. Germline CDR1 and CDR2: SEHNR and FQNEAQ (reference sequence). The chain's CDR3 is CASSQSGNLYEQYF. CDR3 DNA: TGTGCCAGCAGCCAATCCGGGAACCTCTACGAGCAGTACTTC.

The rearrangement joins TRBV6-2 or TRBV6-3 to TRBJ1-1, with D possibly TRBD1 on 5 matching bases. Germline CDR1 reads MNHEY; CDR2 reads SVGEGT. Between the trimmed V and J ends, which lost 2 bases and 4 bases, there was a span of 5 bases. There are 12 residues in the CDR3. Here the CDR3 reads CASSYTGTEAFF. The CDR3 DNA is TGTGCCAGCAGTTACACAGGCACTGAAGCTTTCTTT.

The genes are TRBV3-1 (or the pseudogene TRBV3-2) and TRBJ2-7; weak D call: TRBD2 (5 bases). Germline CDR1 is LGHDT and CDR2 is YNNKEL (reference sequence). V gave up 1 base and J gave up 0 bases, with 10 bases separating them. The CDR3 loop spans 15 amino acids. The CDR3 coding sequence is TGTGCCAGCAGCCAAGGTACGGGGAGCTCCTACGAGCAGTACTTC. Its translation: CASSQGTGSSYEQYF.

In this sample, this clone turned up once. Additional DNA sequences in this sample encode the identical CDR3. The chain combines TRBV30 with TRBJ1-2; tentative D call: TRBD1 (6 bases). V shed 0 bases and J shed 5 bases, with 7 bases lying between them. Germline CDR1 and CDR2: GTSNPN and SVGIG (reference sequence). This CDR3 comprises 12 residues. The CDR3 DNA is TGTGCCTGGAGTGTAACAGGGTATGGCTACACCTTC. This gives the protein CAWSVTGYGYTF. The variable domain in full, with the rest retrieved from reference TRBV30 and TRBJ1-2, is SQTIHQWPATLVQPVGSPLSLECTVEGTSNPNLYWYRQAAGRGLQLLFYSVGIGQISSEVPQNLSASRPQDRQFILSSKKLLLSDSGFYLCAWSVTGYGYTFGSGTRLTVV.

The chain couples TRBV14 to TRBJ2-7; 8 bases map to TRBD1. The CDR3 extends over 13 amino acids. V was pared by 4 bases and J by 7 bases, with 6 bases of the junction left unmatched. Per the germline V gene, CDR1 is SGHDN and CDR2 is FVKESK. CDR3 sequence: CASSLGQGWEQYF. CDR3 DNA: TGTGCCAGCAGCCTCGGACAGGGCTGGGAGCAGTACTTC.

The chain combines TRBV9 with TRBJ1-5; tentatively, D is TRBD1 (6 bases). CDR3 length: 14 residues. Germline loops: CDR1 SGDLS, CDR2 YYNGEE. The V and J ends lost 0 bases and 3 bases respectively, with 7 bases between them. CDR3 coding DNA: TGTGCCAGCAGCGTAGGGGACAACAATCAGCCCCAGCATTTT. Translating it yields CASSVGDNNQPQHF.

J is TRBJ2-1 and V is TRBV7-8; 7 bases match TRBD1. Germline V CDR1 and CDR2: SGHVS, FQNEAQ. The CDR3 runs 15 residues. V shed 1 base and J 3 bases; nucleotides not matched to a gene: 3. The chain's CDR3 is CASSLEGGRYNEQFF. DNA of the CDR3: TGTGCCAGCAGCTTAGAAGGGGGCCGCTACAATGAGCAGTTCTTC.